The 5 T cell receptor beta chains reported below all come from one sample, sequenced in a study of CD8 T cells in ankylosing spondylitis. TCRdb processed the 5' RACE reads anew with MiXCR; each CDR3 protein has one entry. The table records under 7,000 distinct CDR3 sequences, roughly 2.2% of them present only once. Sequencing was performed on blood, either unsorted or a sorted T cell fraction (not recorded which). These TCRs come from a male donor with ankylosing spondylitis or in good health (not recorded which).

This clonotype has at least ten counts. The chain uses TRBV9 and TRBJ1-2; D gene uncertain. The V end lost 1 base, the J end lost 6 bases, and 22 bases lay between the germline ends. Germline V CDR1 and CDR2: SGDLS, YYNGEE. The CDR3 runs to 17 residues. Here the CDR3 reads CASSVLTNNPSFDGYTF. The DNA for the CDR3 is TGTGCCAGCAGCGTACTAACGAATAACCCCTCGTTTGATGGCTACACCTTC.

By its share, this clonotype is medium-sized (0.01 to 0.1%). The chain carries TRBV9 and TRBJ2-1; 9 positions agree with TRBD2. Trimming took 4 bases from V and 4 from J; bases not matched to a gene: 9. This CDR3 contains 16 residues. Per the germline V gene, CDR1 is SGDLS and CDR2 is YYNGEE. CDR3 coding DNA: TGTGCCAGCAGCTATGGTAGCGGGAGATTTTACAATGAGCAGTTCTTC. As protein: CASSYGSGRFYNEQFF. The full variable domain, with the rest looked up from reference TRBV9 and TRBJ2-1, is DSGVTQTPKHLITATGQRVTLRCSPRSGDLSVYWYQQSLDQGLQFLIQYYNGEERAKGNILERFSAQQFPDLHSELNLSSLELGDSALYFCASSYGSGRFYNEQFFGPGTRLTVL.

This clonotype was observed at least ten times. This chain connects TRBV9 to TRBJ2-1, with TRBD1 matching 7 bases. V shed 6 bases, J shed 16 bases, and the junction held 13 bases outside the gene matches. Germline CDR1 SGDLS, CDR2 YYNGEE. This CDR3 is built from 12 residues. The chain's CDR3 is CASTLGDSRFFF. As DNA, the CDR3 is TGTGCCAGCACCCTTGGGGACAGCCGTTTTTTCTTC.

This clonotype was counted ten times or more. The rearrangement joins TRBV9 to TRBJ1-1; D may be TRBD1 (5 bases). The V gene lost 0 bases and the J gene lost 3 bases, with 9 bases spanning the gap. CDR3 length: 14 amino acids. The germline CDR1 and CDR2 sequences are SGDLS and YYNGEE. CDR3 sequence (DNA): TGTGCCAGCAGCGTAGCAGGGTTGGACACTGAAGCTTTCTTT. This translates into CASSVAGLDTEAFF.

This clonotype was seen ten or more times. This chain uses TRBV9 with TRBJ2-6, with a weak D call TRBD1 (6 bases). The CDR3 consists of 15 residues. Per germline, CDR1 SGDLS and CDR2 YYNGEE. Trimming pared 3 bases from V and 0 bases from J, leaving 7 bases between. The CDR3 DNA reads TGTGCCAGCAGCGGAGGGGGCTCTGGGGCCAACGTCCTGACTTTC. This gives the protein CASSGGGSGANVLTF.